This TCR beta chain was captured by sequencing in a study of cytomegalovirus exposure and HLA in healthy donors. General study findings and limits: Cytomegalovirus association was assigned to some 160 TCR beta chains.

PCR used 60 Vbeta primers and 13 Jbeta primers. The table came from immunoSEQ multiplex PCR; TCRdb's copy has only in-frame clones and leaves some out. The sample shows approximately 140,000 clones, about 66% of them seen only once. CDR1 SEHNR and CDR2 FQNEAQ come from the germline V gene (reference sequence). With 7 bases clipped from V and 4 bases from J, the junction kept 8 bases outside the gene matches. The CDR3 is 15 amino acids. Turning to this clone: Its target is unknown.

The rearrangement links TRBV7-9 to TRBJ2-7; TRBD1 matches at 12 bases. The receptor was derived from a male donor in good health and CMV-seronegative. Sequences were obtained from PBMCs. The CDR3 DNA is TGTGCCAGCAATTACCCGGGACAGGGGGCTTACGAGCAGTACTTC. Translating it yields CASNYPGQGAYEQYF.